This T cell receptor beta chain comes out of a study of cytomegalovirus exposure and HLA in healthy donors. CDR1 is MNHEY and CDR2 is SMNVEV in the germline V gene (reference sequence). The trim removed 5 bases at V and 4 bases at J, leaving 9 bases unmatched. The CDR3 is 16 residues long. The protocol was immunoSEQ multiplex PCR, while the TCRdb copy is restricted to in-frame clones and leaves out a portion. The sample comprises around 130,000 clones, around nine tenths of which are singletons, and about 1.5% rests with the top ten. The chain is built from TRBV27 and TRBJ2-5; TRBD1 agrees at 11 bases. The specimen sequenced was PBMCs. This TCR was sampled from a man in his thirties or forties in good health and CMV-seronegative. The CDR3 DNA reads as TGTGCCAGCAGTCGTAAACCGGGACAGGGGGTAGAGACCCAGTACTTC. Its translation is CASSRKPGQGVETQYF.